Listed below are T cell receptor beta chains from one sample, sequenced in a study of breast tumors, draining lymph nodes, adjacent tissues. Using its own MiXCR run on the multiplex PCR reads, TCRdb lists one record per CDR3 protein. The repertoire includes roughly 100,000 distinct CDR3 sequences, roughly 33% of them detected once, and 5.5% to 7% sits in the top ten. The sequenced material came from axillary lymph node tissue. All receptors come from a female donor with breast cancer. Some clones in this sample may be carry-over from other donors' samples. Both conserved end residues are trimmed from each CDR3. Clone sizes are given selectively: once, few, many, or a class where the clone is expanded.

V: TRBV6-6; size: many; CDR3: ASSPPTHASTDTQY
V: TRBV11-3; size: many; CDR3: ASSLESGGPPDTQY
V: TRBV18; size: many; CDR3: ASSDETQY
V: TRBV7-9; size: many; CDR3: ASSLLTGTGNTIY
V: TRBV5-1; size: -; CDR3: ASSLGQGAQPFYEQF
V: TRBV2; size: many; CDR3: ASMGGGLGRYEQY
V: TRBV6-2/TRBV6-3; size: few; CDR3: ASSHSKRNQPQH
V: TRBV6-1; size: many; CDR3: ASSGAAGGTDTQY
V: TRBV5-1; size: many; CDR3: AGSIGQALTRTDTQY
V: TRBV20-1; size: -; CDR3: SARDRTGGAYNEKLF
V: TRBV2; size: -; CDR3: ASSEALPHGDSPLH
V: TRBV20-1; size: many; CDR3: SAGRAAREQY
V: TRBV7-6; size: many; CDR3: ASSSGTDPYQETQY
V: TRBV9; size: many; CDR3: ASSVDVRTDTQY
V: TRBV2; size: -; CDR3: ASSWTSGRAQETQY
V: TRBV4-3; size: many; CDR3: ASSQDPDRGIWDTQY
V: TRBV28; size: many; CDR3: ASSFLDPGTGELF
V: TRBV20-1; size: many; CDR3: SARDWTLLHSPLH
V: TRBV7-6; size: many; CDR3: ASSASGLSDYEQY
V: TRBV19; size: many; CDR3: ASRWVYTGELF
V: TRBV7-9; size: many; CDR3: ASSLGQGAVYEQY
V: TRBV9; size: once; CDR3: ASSGRRPGTDTQY
V: TRBV7-2; size: many; CDR3: ASSLGLLAGGAQETQY
V: TRBV2; size: many; CDR3: ASSVLTSTDTQY